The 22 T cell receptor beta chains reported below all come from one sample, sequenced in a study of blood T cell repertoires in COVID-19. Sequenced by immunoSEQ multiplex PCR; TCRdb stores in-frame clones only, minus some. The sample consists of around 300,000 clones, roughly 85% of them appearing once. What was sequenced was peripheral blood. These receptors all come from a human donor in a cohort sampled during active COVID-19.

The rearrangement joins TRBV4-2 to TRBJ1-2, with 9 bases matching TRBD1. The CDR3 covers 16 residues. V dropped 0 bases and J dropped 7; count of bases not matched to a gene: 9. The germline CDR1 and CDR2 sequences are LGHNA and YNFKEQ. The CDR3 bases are TGTGCCAGCAGCCAAGAGCCGGGACAGGGTGGTCTTGGCTACACCTTC. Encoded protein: CASSQEPGQGGLGYTF.

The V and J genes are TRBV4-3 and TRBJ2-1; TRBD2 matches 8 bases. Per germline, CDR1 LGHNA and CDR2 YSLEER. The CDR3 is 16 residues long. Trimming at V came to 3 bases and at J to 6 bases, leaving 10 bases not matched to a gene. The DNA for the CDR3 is TGCGCCAGCAGCCACCAAACTAGCGGCTCTTCCAATGAGCAGTTCTTC. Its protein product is CASSHQTSGSSNEQFF.

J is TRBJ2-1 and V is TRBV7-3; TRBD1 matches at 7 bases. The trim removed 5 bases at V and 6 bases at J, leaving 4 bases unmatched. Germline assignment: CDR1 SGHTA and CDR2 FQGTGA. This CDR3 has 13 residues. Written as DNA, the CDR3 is TGTGCCAGCAGCAAGACAGGGTTCAATGAGCAGTTCTTC. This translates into CASSKTGFNEQFF.

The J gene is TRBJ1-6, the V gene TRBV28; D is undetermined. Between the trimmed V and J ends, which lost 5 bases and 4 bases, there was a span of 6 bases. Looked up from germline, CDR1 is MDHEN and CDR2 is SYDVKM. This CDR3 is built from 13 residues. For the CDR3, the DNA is TGTGCCAGCAGTAATTCGTATAATTCACCCCTCCACTTT. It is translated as CASSNSYNSPLHF.

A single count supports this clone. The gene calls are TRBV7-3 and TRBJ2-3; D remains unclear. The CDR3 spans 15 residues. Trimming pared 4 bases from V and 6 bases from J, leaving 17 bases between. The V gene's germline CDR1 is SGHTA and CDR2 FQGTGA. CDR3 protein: CASSSTYRFEDTQYF. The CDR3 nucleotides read TGTGCCAGCAGCTCGACTTACCGTTTTGAGGATACGCAGTATTTT.

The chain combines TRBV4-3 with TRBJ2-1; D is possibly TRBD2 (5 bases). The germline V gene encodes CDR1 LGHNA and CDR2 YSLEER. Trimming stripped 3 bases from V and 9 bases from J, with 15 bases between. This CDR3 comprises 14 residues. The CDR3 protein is CASSQLTLALEQFF. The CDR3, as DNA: TGCGCCAGCAGCCAGTTAACCCTAGCTCTTGAGCAGTTCTTC.

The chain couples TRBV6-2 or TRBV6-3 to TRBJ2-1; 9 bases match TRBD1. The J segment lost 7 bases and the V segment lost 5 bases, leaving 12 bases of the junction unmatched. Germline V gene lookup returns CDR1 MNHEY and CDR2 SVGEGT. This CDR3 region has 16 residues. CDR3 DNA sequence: TGTGCCAGCAGTCCATTTGAAGGGACAGGGAGGAATGAGCAGTTCTTC. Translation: CASSPFEGTGRNEQFF.

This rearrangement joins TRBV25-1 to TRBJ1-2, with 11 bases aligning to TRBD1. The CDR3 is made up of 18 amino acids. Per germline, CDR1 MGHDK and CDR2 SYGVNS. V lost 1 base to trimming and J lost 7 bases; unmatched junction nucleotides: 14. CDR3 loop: CASSESPGTGGKTIGYTF. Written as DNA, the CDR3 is TGTGCCAGCAGTGAATCCCCCGGGACAGGGGGTAAGACTATTGGCTACACCTTC.

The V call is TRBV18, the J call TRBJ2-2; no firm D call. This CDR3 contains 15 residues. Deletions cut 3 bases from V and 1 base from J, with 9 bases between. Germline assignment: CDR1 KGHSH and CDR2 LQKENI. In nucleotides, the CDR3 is TGTGCCAGCTCACCGGCGGTCCAGAACACCGGGGAGCTGTTTTTT. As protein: CASSPAVQNTGELFF.

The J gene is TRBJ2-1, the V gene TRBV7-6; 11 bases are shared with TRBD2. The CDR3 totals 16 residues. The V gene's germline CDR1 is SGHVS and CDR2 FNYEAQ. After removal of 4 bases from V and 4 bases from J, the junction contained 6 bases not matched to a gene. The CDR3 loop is CASSSTLAGGYNEQFF. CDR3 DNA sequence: TGTGCCAGCAGCTCCACATTAGCGGGAGGGTACAATGAGCAGTTCTTC.

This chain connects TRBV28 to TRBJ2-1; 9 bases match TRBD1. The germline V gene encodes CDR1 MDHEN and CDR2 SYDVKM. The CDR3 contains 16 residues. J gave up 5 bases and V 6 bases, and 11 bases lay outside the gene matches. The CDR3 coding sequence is TGTGCCAGCAGCCAAGCCGGGACAGGGTTTAACAATGAGCAGTTCTTC. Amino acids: CASSQAGTGFNNEQFF.

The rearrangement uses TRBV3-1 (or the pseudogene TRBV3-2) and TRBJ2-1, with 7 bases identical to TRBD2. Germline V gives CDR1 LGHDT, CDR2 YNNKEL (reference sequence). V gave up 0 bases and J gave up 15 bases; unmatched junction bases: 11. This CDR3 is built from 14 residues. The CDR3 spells CASSQDLGGSGRFF. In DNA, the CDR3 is TGTGCCAGCAGCCAAGATCTGGGCGGGAGTGGCCGGTTCTTC.

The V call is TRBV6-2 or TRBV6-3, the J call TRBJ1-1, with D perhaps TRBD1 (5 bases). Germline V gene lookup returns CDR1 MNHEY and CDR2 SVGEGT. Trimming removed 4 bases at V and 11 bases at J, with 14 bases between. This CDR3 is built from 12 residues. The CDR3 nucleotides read TGTGCCAGCAGTTTTCAGGGATTGAGGGCTTTCTTT. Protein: CASSFQGLRAFF.

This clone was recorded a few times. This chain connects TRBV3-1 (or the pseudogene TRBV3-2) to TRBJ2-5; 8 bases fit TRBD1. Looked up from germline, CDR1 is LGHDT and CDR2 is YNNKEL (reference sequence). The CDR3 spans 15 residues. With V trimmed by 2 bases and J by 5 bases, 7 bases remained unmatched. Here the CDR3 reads CASSQTSGGLETQYF. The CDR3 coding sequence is TGTGCCAGCAGCCAAACGTCAGGGGGCTTGGAGACCCAGTACTTC.

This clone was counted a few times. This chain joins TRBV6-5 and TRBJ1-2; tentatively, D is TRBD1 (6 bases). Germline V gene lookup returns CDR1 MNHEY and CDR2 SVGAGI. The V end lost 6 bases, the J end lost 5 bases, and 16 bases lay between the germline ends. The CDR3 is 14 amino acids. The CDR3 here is CASRVRTVVYGYTF. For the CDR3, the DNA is TGTGCCAGCAGGGTCCGGACAGTTGTATATGGCTACACCTTC.

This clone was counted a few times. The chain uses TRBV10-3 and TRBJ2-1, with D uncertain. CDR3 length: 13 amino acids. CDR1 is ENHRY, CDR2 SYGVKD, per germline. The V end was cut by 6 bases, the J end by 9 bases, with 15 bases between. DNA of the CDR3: TGTGCCATCAGCCCCGCGAAACGAAGTGAGCAGTTCTTC. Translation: CAISPAKRSEQFF.

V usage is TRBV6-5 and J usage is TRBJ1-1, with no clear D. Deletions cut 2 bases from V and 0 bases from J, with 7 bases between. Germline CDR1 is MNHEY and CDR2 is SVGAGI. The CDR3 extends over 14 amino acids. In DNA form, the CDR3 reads TGTGCCAGCAGTTACCGAGCGTTGAACACTGAAGCTTTCTTT. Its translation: CASSYRALNTEAFF.

In DNA, the CDR3 is TGTGCCAGCAGCTTTCTGGGTGGGCCCGATGAGCAGTTCTTC. Translation: CASSFLGGPDEQFF. The rearrangement joins TRBV7-9 to TRBJ2-1, with D uncertain. CDR1 and CDR2 (germline): SEHNR, FQNEAQ (reference sequence). V lost 3 bases and J 8 bases, leaving 14 bases between the germline ends. CDR3 length: 14 amino acids.

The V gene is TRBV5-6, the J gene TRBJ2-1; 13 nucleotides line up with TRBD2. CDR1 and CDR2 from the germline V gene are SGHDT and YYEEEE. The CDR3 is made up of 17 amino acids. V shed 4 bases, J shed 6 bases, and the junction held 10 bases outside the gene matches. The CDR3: CASSRRRLAGGVNEQFF. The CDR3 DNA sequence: TGTGCCAGCAGCCGACGCCGACTAGCGGGAGGCGTCAATGAGCAGTTCTTC.

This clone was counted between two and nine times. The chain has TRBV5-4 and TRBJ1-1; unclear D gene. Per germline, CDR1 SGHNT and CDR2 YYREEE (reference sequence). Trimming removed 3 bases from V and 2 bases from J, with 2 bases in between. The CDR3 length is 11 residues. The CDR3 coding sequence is TGTGCCAGCAGCTCTAACACTGAAGCTTTCTTT. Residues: CASSSNTEAFF. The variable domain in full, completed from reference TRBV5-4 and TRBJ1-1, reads ETGVTQSPTHLIKTRGQQVTLRCSSQSGHNTVSWYQQALGQGPQFIFQYYREEENGRGNFPPRFSGLQFPNYSSELNVNALELDDSALYLCASSSNTEAFFGQGTRLTVV.

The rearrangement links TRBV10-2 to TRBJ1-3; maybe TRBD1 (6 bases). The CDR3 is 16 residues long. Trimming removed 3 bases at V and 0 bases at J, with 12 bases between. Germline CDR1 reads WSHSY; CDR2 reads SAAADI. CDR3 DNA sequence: TGCGCCAGCAGTGACTGGACAGCGAACTCTGGAAACACCATATATTTT. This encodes CASSDWTANSGNTIYF.

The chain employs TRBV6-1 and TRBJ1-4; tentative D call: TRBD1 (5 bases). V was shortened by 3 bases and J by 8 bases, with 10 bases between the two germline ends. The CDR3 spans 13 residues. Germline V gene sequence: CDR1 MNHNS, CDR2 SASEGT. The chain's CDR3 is CASSDRVHEKLFF. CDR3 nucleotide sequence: TGTGCCAGCAGTGACAGGGTACACGAAAAACTGTTTTTT.